Listed here are 8 T cell receptor beta chains from one sample, sequenced in a study of cytomegalovirus exposure and HLA in healthy donors. The PCR was carried out with 60 Vbeta primers and 13 Jbeta primers. The method was immunoSEQ multiplex PCR; TCRdb's version includes in-frame clones alone and lacks a portion of them. The repertoire includes some 130,000 clones, around 86% of them detected once, and 8.1% sits in the top ten. Source material: PBMCs. The receptor source for this set is a woman between 50 and 59 years old in good health and CMV-seropositive.

The genes are TRBV30 and TRBJ1-5; perhaps TRBD1 as D (5 bases). With 0 bases removed from V and 0 bases from J, the gap between germline ends came to 12 bases. The CDR3 sequence is 16 residues long. Germline CDR1 GTSNPN, CDR2 SVGIG (reference sequence). In DNA, the CDR3 is TGTGCCTGGAGTGTAAGACAGAGGTCTAGCAATCAGCCCCAGCATTTT. Amino acids: CAWSVRQRSSNQPQHF.

The chain joins TRBV28 to TRBJ1-5; D may be TRBD1 (5 bases). Germline CDR1 is MDHEN and CDR2 is SYDVKM. This CDR3 has 16 residues. Trimming pared 6 bases from V and 0 bases from J, leaving 15 bases between. The CDR3 nucleotides are TGTGCCAGCAGCCGAACTAAAGGGGCTAGCAATCAGCCCCAGCATTTT. Encoded protein: CASSRTKGASNQPQHF.

V usage is TRBV7-2 and J usage is TRBJ2-5; tentatively, D is TRBD2 (6 bases). The V end was cut by 5 bases, the J end by 2 bases, with 18 bases between. This CDR3 has 16 amino acids. Germline values: CDR1 SGHTA, CDR2 FQGNSA. Here the CDR3 DNA reads TGTGCCAGCAGCCCCGGGTACGCGGCGGGGCAAGAGACCCAGTACTTC. Translation gives CASSPGYAAGQETQYF.

The chain is built from TRBV19 and TRBJ1-2, with D unresolved. The CDR3 totals 14 residues. The germline CDR1 and CDR2 sequences are LNHDA and SQIVND (reference sequence). The V end was cut by 3 bases, the J end by 3 bases, with 11 bases between. The DNA for the CDR3 is TGTGCCAGTAGTATGAGGGCGGACTACTATGGCTACACCTTC. The encoded protein is CASSMRADYYGYTF.

As regards this clone: Other DNA sequences from this sample encode an identical CDR3 as well. The CDR3 sequence is CASSYSLAMNTEAFF. CDR3 DNA sequence: TGTGCCAGCAGTTACTCTCTAGCGATGAACACTGAAGCTTTCTTT. The V call is TRBV6-5, the J call TRBJ1-1, with D unclear. V lost 0 bases, J lost 0 bases, and 8 bases lay in between. CDR3 length: 15 amino acids. CDR1 and CDR2 (germline): MNHEY, SVGAGI.

A word on this clone: This sample includes further DNA sequences coding for the same CDR3. This chain connects TRBV6-1 to TRBJ2-7, with 9 bases that match TRBD1. This CDR3 contains 17 residues. V trimming: 1 base; J trimming: 4 bases; junction bases outside the gene matches: 11. Germline CDR1 reads MNHNS; CDR2 reads SASEGT. The CDR3 here is CASSEVSRDRVSYEQYF. CDR3 DNA sequence: TGTGCCAGCAGTGAAGTGAGCCGGGACAGGGTTTCTTACGAGCAGTACTTC.

The chain links TRBV5-1 to TRBJ1-2, with 12 bases lining up with TRBD1. Germline loops: CDR1 SGHRS, CDR2 YFSETQ. V gave up 3 bases and J gave up 2 bases; unmatched junction bases: 11. This CDR3 spans 18 amino acids. The CDR3 here is CASSSAGTGGSLNYGYTF. The DNA of the CDR3 is TGCGCCAGCAGCTCCGCCGGGACAGGGGGCTCCCTCAACTATGGCTACACCTTC.

Comments on this clone: The sample holds other DNA sequences that translate to the same CDR3. The V gene is TRBV5-1, the J gene TRBJ2-1; 15 bases agree with TRBD2. Germline CDR1 is SGHRS and CDR2 is YFSETQ. This CDR3 contains 15 residues. Trimming took 4 bases from V and 6 from J; bases not matched to a gene: 2. CDR3 sequence reads: CASSLGLAGGNEQFF. In DNA, the CDR3 is TGCGCCAGCAGCCTGGGACTAGCGGGGGGCAATGAGCAGTTCTTC.